This T cell receptor beta chain was profiled in a study of Ad26.COV2.S vaccination and SARS-CoV-2 variants. Study-wide context: Ad26.COV2.S was injected intramuscularly once or twice, 56 days apart. Findings and limits, study-wide: Spike-specific TCR breadth ran higher among vaccine recipients than placebo recipients.

Produced via immunoSEQ multiplex PCR; TCRdb's table is partial and in-frame only. Altogether 300,000 to 400,000 clones are present, less than 90% being singletons, with the ten largest covering approximately 11%. The V gene end was trimmed by 4 bases and the J gene end by 1 base; junction bases not matched to a gene: 24. Germline CDR1 and CDR2: SGHVS and FQNEAQ. This CDR3 spans 21 amino acids. Treatment meaning: 15 to 20 received Ad26.COV2.S at low or high dose, single or two shots; 5 received placebo; per-sample allocation not given. The samples were gathered on day 63 after the first injection of vaccine or placebo. It was an adult aged 18-55 years in Boston who was the donor. About this clone: The antigen is undetermined.

The TCR comes from a person between 18 and 65 years old who received the Ad26.COV2.S COVID-19 vaccine or a placebo. The chain recombines TRBV7-8 with TRBJ1-1; TRBD1 matches at 7 bases. Here the sequenced sample was peripheral blood, taken in a trial of Ad26.COV2.S vaccine versus placebo. CDR3 coding DNA: TGTGCCAGCAGCTCCTTAGACACCGGGACAGACATCAGGGGGAGGAACACTGAAGCTTTCTTT. Encoded protein: CASSSLDTGTDIRGRNTEAFF.